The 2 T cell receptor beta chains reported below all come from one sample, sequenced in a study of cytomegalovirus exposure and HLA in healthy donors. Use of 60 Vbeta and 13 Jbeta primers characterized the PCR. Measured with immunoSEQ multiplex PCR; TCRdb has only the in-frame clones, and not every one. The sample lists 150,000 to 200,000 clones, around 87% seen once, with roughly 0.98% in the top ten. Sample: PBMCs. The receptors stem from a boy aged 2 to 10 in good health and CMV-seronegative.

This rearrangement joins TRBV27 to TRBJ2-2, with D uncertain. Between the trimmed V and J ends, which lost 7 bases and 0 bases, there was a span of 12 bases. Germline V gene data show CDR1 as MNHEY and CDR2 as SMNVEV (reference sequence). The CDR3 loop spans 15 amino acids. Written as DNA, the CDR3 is TGTGCCAGCACCTCCGCCAACTCGAACACCGGGGAGCTGTTTTTT. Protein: CASTSANSNTGELFF.

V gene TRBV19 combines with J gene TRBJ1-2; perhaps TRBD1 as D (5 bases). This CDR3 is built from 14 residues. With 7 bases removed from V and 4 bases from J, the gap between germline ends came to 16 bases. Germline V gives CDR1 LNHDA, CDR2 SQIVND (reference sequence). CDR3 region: CASTPSGAGYGYTF. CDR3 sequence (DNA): TGTGCCAGTACCCCCAGTGGGGCCGGCTATGGCTACACCTTC. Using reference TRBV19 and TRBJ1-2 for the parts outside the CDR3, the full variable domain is DGGITQSPKYLFRKEGQNVTLSCEQNLNHDAMYWYRQDPGQGLRLIYYSQIVNDFQKGDIAEGYSVSREKKESFPLTVTSAQKNPTAFYLCASTPSGAGYGYTFGSGTRLTVV.